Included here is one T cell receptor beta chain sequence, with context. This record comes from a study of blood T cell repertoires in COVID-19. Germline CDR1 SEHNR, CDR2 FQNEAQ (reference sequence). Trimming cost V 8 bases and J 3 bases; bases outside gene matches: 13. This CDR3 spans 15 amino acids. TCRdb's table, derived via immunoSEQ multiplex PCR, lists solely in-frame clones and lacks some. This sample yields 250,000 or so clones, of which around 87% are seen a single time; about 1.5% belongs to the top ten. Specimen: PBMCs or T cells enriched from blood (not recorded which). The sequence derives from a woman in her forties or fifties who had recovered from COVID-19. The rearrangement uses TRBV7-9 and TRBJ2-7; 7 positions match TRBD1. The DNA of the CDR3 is TGTGCCAGCCTGCATACAGGGGCCGCAAACTACGAGCAGTACTTC. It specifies CASLHTGAANYEQYF.